This T cell receptor beta chain was documented in a study of CD8 T cells in Susac syndrome. Random hexamers primed reverse transcription of about 0.5 to 1 ug RNA. Using its own MiXCR run on the immunoSEQ multiplex PCR reads, TCRdb lists one record per CDR3 protein. The profile covers a few hundred thousand distinct CDR3 sequences, with approximately 92% appearing a single time and around 0.07% taken by the ten largest. Negative isolation was used for CD8+ and CD4+ T cells and FACS enrichment for TEMRA cells. The length of the CDR3 is 12 residues. V lost 5 bases and J 5 bases, leaving 12 bases between the germline ends. Germline loops: CDR1 SQVTM, CDR2 ANQGSEA.

The clonotype was recovered from a human donor with multiple sclerosis. The chain combines TRBV29-1 with TRBJ1-1; D gene uncertain. The material sequenced was CD4+ T cells from PBMCs. CDR3 in amino acids: CSVRRVGTEAFF. The CDR3 DNA sequence: TGCAGCGTTCGACGCGTGGGGACTGAAGCTTTCTTT.